Described below is a single T cell receptor (beta chain) sequence and its context. The data were taken from a study of identical twins. Template switching (which added a universal primer site) was used, and cDNA carried unique molecular identifiers. MiXCR was run by TCRdb on the 5' RACE reads, yielding one entry per CDR3 protein. The sample includes 500,000 to 600,000 distinct CDR3 sequences, 22% of them seen just once. These same data were also listed under a study on T cells expressing NK-cell markers. That report adds: These same clonotypes (in four donors) also led the CD3+CD56-NKG2C+ fraction.

The sequencing input was CD4+ T cells sorted from blood. This receptor was identified in a woman aged 18-29 years in good health.

The CDR3 spells CASTLGHLYEQYF. Written as DNA, the CDR3 is TGTGCCAGCACCCTCGGGCATCTCTACGAGCAGTACTTC. The genes are TRBV7-8 and TRBJ2-7; the D is unclear. Germline CDR1 SGHVS, CDR2 FQNEAQ. Trimming removed 7 bases from V and 3 bases from J, with 13 bases in between. The CDR3 has 13 residues.